This T cell receptor (beta chain) was captured in a study of T cell changes during pregnancy in multiple sclerosis. Repertoires were generated with immunoSEQ multiplex PCR, while TCRdb's copy carries only in-frame clones and drops some. Among about 40,000 clones listed, 91% were seen once. Germline V gene data show CDR1 as SGHTA and CDR2 as FQGTGA. This CDR3 is 16 amino acids long. V lost 2 bases and J lost 4, with 15 bases in between. Sequencing used CD4+ T cells from peripheral blood mononuclear cells, obtained before pregnancy. The V and J genes are TRBV7-3 and TRBJ2-1, with a possible D match to TRBD2 (7 bases). The receptor was derived from a female donor with multiple sclerosis, enrolled in a pregnancy study. The CDR3 DNA reads TGTGCCAGCAGCTTAGGGGGGGGCCGGAGTTACAATGAGCAGTTCTTC. Translated: CASSLGGGRSYNEQFF.